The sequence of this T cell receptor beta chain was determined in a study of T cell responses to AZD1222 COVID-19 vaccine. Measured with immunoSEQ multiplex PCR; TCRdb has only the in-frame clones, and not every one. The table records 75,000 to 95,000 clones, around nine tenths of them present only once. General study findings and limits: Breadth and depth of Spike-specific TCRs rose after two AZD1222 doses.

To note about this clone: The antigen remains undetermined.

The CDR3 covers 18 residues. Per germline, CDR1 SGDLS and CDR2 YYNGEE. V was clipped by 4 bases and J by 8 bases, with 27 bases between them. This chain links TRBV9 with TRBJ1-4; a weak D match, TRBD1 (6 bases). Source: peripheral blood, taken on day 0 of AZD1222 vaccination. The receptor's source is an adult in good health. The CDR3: CASSREPGQFTLGEKLFF. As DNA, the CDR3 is TGTGCCAGCAGCCGAGAACCGGGACAATTCACACTTGGGGAAAAACTGTTTTTT.